Listed below are T cell receptor beta chains from one sample, sequenced in a study of identical twins. TCRdb redid the calling of the 5' RACE reads with MiXCR, one entry per CDR3 protein. Of 400,000 to 600,000 distinct CDR3 sequences listed, approximately 20% were seen once; the top ten hold around 0.48%. These data were likewise used in another study, on yellow fever vaccine responses in identical twins.

Sequencing used CD4+ T cells sorted from blood. These TCRs come from a woman aged 18-29 years in good health. Each CDR3 is given with its conserved first and last residue. The D gene is left open where the match is weak. A row's size may be missing; if present it is once, few, many or a size class.

TRBD1	TRBV6-5	TRBJ2-5	few	CASSYRPQGTGLKTQYF	TGTGCCAGCAGTTATCGCCCGCAAGGGACAGGGCTGAAGACCCAGTACTTC
-	TRBV25-1	TRBJ1-2	few	CASSHREGGYTF	TGTGCCAGCAGTCACAGGGAGGGTGGCTACACCTTC
-	TRBV3-1	TRBJ2-1	-	CASSQRSSSYNEQFF	TGTGCCAGCAGCCAGAGATCGAGCTCCTACAATGAGCAGTTCTTC
TRBD2	TRBV20-1	TRBJ2-5	few	CSATYSGGIQETQYF	TGCAGTGCTACCTATAGCGGGGGGATCCAAGAGACCCAGTACTTC
-	TRBV16	TRBJ2-5	-	CASSQLLQETQYF	TGTGCCAGCAGCCAATTGCTTCAAGAGACCCAGTACTTC
-	TRBV7-7	TRBJ2-2	-	CASSEGQTLTGELFF	TGTGCCAGCAGCGAAGGACAGACCTTAACCGGGGAGCTGTTTTTT
-	TRBV7-8	TRBJ2-2	few	CASSTKRGLATEMSLFF	TGTGCCAGCAGCACGAAACGGGGATTAGCGACAGAGATGTCGCTGTTTTTT
TRBD2	TRBV7-8	TRBJ2-1	-	CASSRSGGPANEQFF	TGTGCCAGCAGCCGGAGCGGGGGCCCCGCCAATGAGCAGTTCTTC
-	TRBV5-1	TRBJ2-1	once	CASSLELARNEQFF	TGCGCCAGCAGCTTGGAACTAGCTCGTAATGAGCAGTTCTTC
-	TRBV5-1	TRBJ2-3	-	CASYSGGTDTQYF	TGCGCCAGCTACTCCGGGGGAACAGATACGCAGTATTTT
-	TRBV5-5	TRBJ1-1	few	CASSLVGDSRREAFF	TGTGCCAGCAGCTTGGTTGGGGACTCTAGGCGGGAAGCTTTCTTT
-	TRBV2	TRBJ2-7	few	CASSEGDTRFGGYEQYF	TGTGCCAGCAGTGAAGGGGATACTAGGTTTGGGGGCTACGAGCAGTACTTC
-	TRBV24-1	TRBJ2-1	few	CATSATWSYNEQFF	TGTGCCACCAGTGCGACATGGAGCTACAATGAGCAGTTCTTC
-	TRBV28	TRBJ2-7	-	CASRPGGMYSYEQYF	TGTGCCAGCCGCCCCGGCGGGATGTACTCCTACGAGCAGTACTTC
TRBD1	TRBV4-1	TRBJ2-1	few	CASSQDAGRTGPRDNEQFF	TGCGCCAGCAGCCAAGATGCAGGTAGGACAGGCCCTCGGGACAATGAGCAGTTCTTC
TRBD2	TRBV28	TRBJ2-1	many	CASSSSTSGRWQFF	TGTGCCAGCAGTTCATCGACTAGCGGGAGATGGCAGTTCTTC
-	TRBV24-1	TRBJ2-7	-	CATSLGAGPYEQYF	TGTGCCACCAGCCTCGGGGCAGGCCCCTACGAGCAGTACTTC
TRBD1	TRBV5-1	TRBJ2-2	many	CASSSRDRGPTGELFF	TGCGCCAGCAGCTCCCGGGACAGGGGCCCTACCGGGGAGCTGTTTTTT
TRBD1	TRBV6-1	TRBJ1-5	-	CATASDRVGQPQHF	TGTGCCACAGCAAGTGACAGGGTTGGTCAGCCCCAGCATTTT
-	TRBV2	TRBJ1-1	-	CASRADPGGNTEAFF	TGTGCCAGCAGGGCCGATCCCGGAGGGAACACTGAAGCTTTCTTT
-	TRBV4-1	TRBJ2-2	-	CASSQGDTNTGELFF	TGCGCCAGCAGCCAAGGGGATACGAACACCGGGGAGCTGTTTTTT
TRBD2	TRBV7-6	TRBJ2-5	-	CASSLAASGGRRETQYF	TGTGCCAGCAGCTTAGCGGCTAGCGGGGGACGGAGGGAGACCCAGTACTTC
-	TRBV20-1	TRBJ2-5	few	CSARGQGGEAQYF	TGCAGTGCTAGAGGACAGGGTGGGGAGGCCCAGTACTTC
-	TRBV20-1	TRBJ1-1	-	CSARDTPGTEAFF	TGCAGTGCTAGAGACACGCCTGGCACTGAAGCTTTCTTT
-	TRBV15	TRBJ2-5	few	CATSRGETQYF	TGTGCCACCAGCCGGGGAGAGACCCAGTACTTC
-	TRBV10-1	TRBJ2-3	few	CASSESTGQLVDTQYF	TGCGCCAGCAGTGAGTCGACTGGACAGCTCGTAGATACGCAGTATTTT
TRBD1	TRBV5-1	TRBJ2-7	-	CASSTPDRPYEQYF	TGCGCCAGCAGCACCCCGGACAGGCCCTACGAGCAGTACTTC
TRBD2	TRBV12-3/TRBV12-4	TRBJ2-4	-	CASSYGGTRKNIQYF	TGTGCCAGCTCTTACGGCGGGACTAGAAAAAACATTCAGTACTTC
TRBD1	TRBV3-1	TRBJ2-3	-	CATSRRDRGTDTQYF	TGTGCCACCAGCCGACGGGACAGGGGCACAGATACGCAGTATTTT
TRBD1	TRBV11-2	TRBJ2-1	-	CASSLTDRARNEQFF	TGTGCCAGCAGCTTGACAGACAGGGCTCGCAATGAGCAGTTCTTC
-	TRBV18	TRBJ2-5	few	CASSPDNQETQYF	TGTGCCAGCTCACCCGACAATCAAGAGACCCAGTACTTC
-	TRBV20-1	TRBJ1-4	-	CSAPRDGNEKLFF	TGCAGTGCTCCCCGGGACGGGAATGAAAAACTGTTTTTT
-	TRBV2	TRBJ1-1	few	CASIRVVNTEAFF	TGTGCCAGCATTAGGGTGGTGAACACTGAAGCTTTCTTT
TRBD2	TRBV20-1	TRBJ2-1	-	CSAVWGGRDEQFF	TGCAGTGCGGTATGGGGAGGGAGGGATGAGCAGTTCTTC
TRBD2	TRBV3-1	TRBJ2-7	-	CASSQTSGEQYF	TGTGCCAGCAGCCAGACTAGCGGCGAGCAGTACTTC
TRBD1	TRBV9	TRBJ1-2	-	CASSLSPGTDYGYTF	TGTGCCAGCAGCCTCTCTCCCGGGACAGACTATGGCTACACCTTC
-	TRBV10-3	TRBJ1-5	few	CAISVPGAGQPQHF	TGTGCCATCAGTGTGCCGGGGGCCGGGCAGCCCCAGCATTTT
-	TRBV12-3/TRBV12-4	TRBJ2-3	few	CASTDSGLLDTQYF	TGTGCCAGCACCGACTCCGGGTTGTTGGATACGCAGTATTTT
-	TRBV12-3/TRBV12-4	TRBJ1-6	-	CASSFKSPLHF	TGTGCCAGCAGTTTCAAATCACCCCTCCACTTT
-	TRBV20-1	TRBJ1-2	-	CSARAQGDGYTF	TGCAGTGCTAGAGCCCAGGGAGATGGCTACACCTTC
-	TRBV6-5	TRBJ1-3	-	CASSYSRSRGNTIYF	TGTGCCAGCAGTTACTCGAGGAGTCGCGGAAACACCATATATTTT
-	TRBV7-9	TRBJ2-3	few	CASSLEDVQVTQYF	TGTGCCAGCAGCTTAGAGGATGTTCAAGTTACGCAGTATTTT
-	TRBV10-3	TRBJ2-1	once	CAISEGTLSNEQFF	TGTGCCATCAGCGAAGGGACCCTCTCCAATGAGCAGTTCTTC
-	TRBV12-3/TRBV12-4	TRBJ2-3	-	CASSFRGLGTDTQYF	TGTGCCAGCAGTTTTCGTGGCCTCGGCACAGATACGCAGTATTTT
-	TRBV2	TRBJ2-1	few	CASGSGEQFF	TGTGCCAGCGGCTCCGGTGAGCAGTTCTTC
-	TRBV3-1	TRBJ2-3	few	CASSPEQGFRTDTQYF	TGTGCCAGCAGCCCAGAACAGGGTTTTAGGACAGATACGCAGTATTTT
-	TRBV3-1	TRBJ1-1	few	CASSPEVRTEAFF	TGTGCCAGCAGCCCCGAGGTGAGAACTGAAGCTTTCTTT
-	TRBV6-5	TRBJ2-5	-	CASSSAPTQKETQYF	TGTGCCAGCAGTTCCGCCCCGACACAGAAAGAGACCCAGTACTTC
TRBD2	TRBV12-3/TRBV12-4	TRBJ2-5	few	CASTPGGGIETQYF	TGTGCCAGCACCCCGGGGGGAGGGATCGAGACCCAGTACTTC
TRBD2	TRBV29-1	TRBJ2-3	few	CSVEGREDPDTQYF	TGCAGCGTTGAAGGGCGGGAGGACCCCGATACGCAGTATTTT
-	TRBV24-1	TRBJ2-1	few	CATSPGGSGQFF	TGTGCCACCAGTCCCGGGGGCAGTGGGCAGTTCTTC
-	TRBV25-1	TRBJ1-2	few	CASSEAGRNHGYTF	TGTGCCAGCAGTGAGGCAGGGAGGAACCATGGCTACACCTTC
-	TRBV10-3	TRBJ2-7	few	CAIRRAGEQYF	TGTGCCATCAGGAGGGCTGGCGAGCAGTACTTC
-	TRBV20-1	TRBJ2-5	-	CSARGTNQETQYF	TGCAGTGCTAGAGGGACTAACCAAGAGACCCAGTACTTC
-	TRBV27	TRBJ2-2	-	CASRKERNTGELFF	TGTGCCAGCAGAAAGGAGCGAAACACCGGGGAGCTGTTTTTT
-	TRBV27	TRBJ2-1	-	CASNYKLGNEQFF	TGTGCCAGCAACTATAAGCTGGGTAATGAGCAGTTCTTC
-	TRBV2	TRBJ2-4	-	CASFDGFPKNIQYF	TGTGCCAGCTTTGACGGATTCCCCAAAAACATTCAGTACTTC